The entry below describes one T cell receptor (beta chain). Its antigen is as yet unknown. This record comes from a study of CD8+ T cells in alopecia areata. Study details: Scoring of treated patients' severity used the percentage of affected scalp area. Study-wide results and limits: Whereas mice showed it more clearly, TCR sharing across patients was murkier, possibly because of HLA. Especially in alopecia totalis/universalis, lesional scalp showed greater clonality than normal scalp did.

cDNA reverse transcribed from extracted RNA served as the sequencing template. Using immunoSEQ multiplex PCR, the repertoire was profiled, and TCRdb retains in-frame clones only, with some absent. The sample lists some 100,000 clones, 60% occurring once. Treatment indicated: oral pan-JAK inhibitor, 5-10 mg twice daily. Trimming left V 3 bases short and J 6 bases short, with 15 bases between. CDR3 size: 14 residues. The genes are TRBV23-1 and TRBJ2-7; D is perhaps TRBD2 (5 bases). TRBV23-1 falls under the ORF class, with uncertain function. The TCR was taken from a human donor with alopecia areata. The sequencing used CD8+ T cells sorted from blood, collected at roughly week 58, from a patient treated with tofacitinib. This CDR3 is CASSQPGCDGEQYF. The DNA of the CDR3 is TGCGCCAGCAGTCAGCCGGGGTGCGATGGCGAGCAGTACTTC.